Each of the 23 T cell receptor beta chains below was sequenced from the same sample in a study of shared clonotypes between healthy human individuals. The table came from immunoSEQ multiplex PCR; TCRdb's copy has only in-frame clones and leaves some out. The sample contains approximately 1.9 million clones, 80% to 95% of which appear only once. Positive CCR7 selection of CD45RO-negative cells yielded the naive CD8 cells, and terminally differentiated effector memory CD45RA+ cells were excluded. The sample comprised naive CD8+ T cells from PBMCs. The source is a man aged 18 to 29 in good health. Some clones in this sample may be carry-over from other donors' samples.

V and J are TRBV5-1 and TRBJ2-5; tentatively, D is TRBD1 (6 bases). Matching the DNA end better, TRBJ2-7 makes the J call doubtful. Germline CDR1 is SGHRS and CDR2 is YFSETQ. The CDR3 has 12 residues. The CDR3 is CASSPTGYEQYF. CDR3 in DNA: TGCGCCAGCAGCCCCACAGGGTACGAGCAGTACTTC.

The chain recombines TRBV2 with TRBJ2-1; TRBD2 matches at 16 bases. V shed 0 bases and J 13 bases; nucleotides not matched to a gene: 18. Germline values: CDR1 SNHLY, CDR2 FYNNEI. The CDR3 is 20 amino acids. The CDR3 sequence is CASSEALIESGTSGRGIQFF. The CDR3 DNA follows: TGTGCCAGCAGTGAAGCGCTTATTGAGTCCGGGACTAGCGGGAGGGGTATACAGTTCTTC.

The rearrangement links TRBV14 to TRBJ2-1; 10 nucleotides line up with TRBD1. V lost 8 bases, J lost 3 bases, and 4 bases stayed unmatched. The germline gives CDR1 SGHDN, CDR2 FVKESK. This CDR3 has 14 amino acids. CDR3 region: CASGQGGYYNEQFF. The CDR3 DNA sequence: TGTGCCAGCGGACAGGGGGGGTACTACAATGAGCAGTTCTTC.

The rearrangement uses TRBV7-8 and TRBJ1-5, with no clear D. V lost 1 base and J lost 2, with 6 bases in between. The CDR3 covers 14 residues. Germline CDR1 reads SGHVS; CDR2 reads FQNEAQ. CDR3 loop: CASSLDTGNQPQHF. The DNA of the CDR3 is TGTGCCAGCAGCTTAGACACAGGCAATCAGCCCCAGCATTTT.

The chain couples TRBV7-4 to TRBJ2-7; no firm D call. The CDR3 has 15 residues. Germline CDR1 and CDR2: SGHVT and SQSDAQ. Between the trimmed V and J ends, which lost 3 bases and 6 bases, there was a span of 18 bases. As DNA, the CDR3 is TGTGCCAGCAGCTTTAACCGTGCCGCCGGACGCGAGCAGTACTTC. Amino acids: CASSFNRAAGREQYF.

Here the CDR3 reads CASSLRDGSTDTQYF. DNA for the CDR3: TGTGCCAGCAGTCTCCGGGACGGAAGCACAGATACGCAGTATTTT. The V call is TRBV27, the J call TRBJ2-3; tentatively, D is TRBD1 or TRBD2 (5 bases each). There are 15 residues in the CDR3. Germline CDR1 MNHEY, CDR2 SMNVEV (reference sequence). V was trimmed by 5 bases and J by 0 bases, leaving 12 bases between them.

This chain joins TRBV9 and TRBJ2-7; possible D gene TRBD2, 6 bases. CDR1 SGDLS and CDR2 YYNGEE come from the germline V gene. Trimming took off 4 bases at V and 2 bases at J, with 22 bases between the two ends. The CDR3 sequence is 17 residues long. CDR3 nucleotide sequence: TGTGCCAGCAGCCATCATAGTCGGGCTAGCGATCCCTACGAGCAGTACTTC. Its translation is CASSHHSRASDPYEQYF.

This rearrangement joins TRBV4-3 to TRBJ2-3; D not certain. Germline assignment: CDR1 LGHNA and CDR2 YSLEER. The V gene lost 0 bases and the J gene lost 5 bases, with 24 bases spanning the gap. CDR3 length equals 19 residues. CDR3 DNA: TGCGCCAGCAGCCAAGAGTCTTACTCTTCGACCAACTTGGGAGATACGCAGTATTTT. As protein: CASSQESYSSTNLGDTQYF.

The rearrangement links TRBV11-2 to TRBJ1-2; no definite D call. This CDR3 has 13 amino acids. V was trimmed by 5 bases and J by 8 bases, leaving 15 bases between them. Germline V gene sequence: CDR1 SGHAT, CDR2 FQNNGV. CDR3 DNA sequence: TGTGCCAGCAGCCCTGCTCGGGGTTGGGGCTACACCTTC. Translated: CASSPARGWGYTF.

The V call is TRBV13, the J call TRBJ2-3; no reliable D call. CDR1 is PRHDT and CDR2 is FYEKMQ in the germline V gene (reference sequence). Trimming removed 7 bases at V and 2 bases at J, with 10 bases between. CDR3 size: 13 residues. The CDR3 reads CASTQPNTDTQYF. CDR3 bases: TGTGCCAGCACGCAACCCAACACAGATACGCAGTATTTT. Filled out from reference TRBV13 and TRBJ2-3, the complete variable domain reads AAGVIQSPRHLIKEKRETATLKCYPIPRHDTVYWYQQGPGQDPQFLISFYEKMQSDKGSIPDRFSAQQFSDYHSELNMSSLELGDSALYFCASTQPNTDTQYFGPGTRLTVL.

The rearrangement uses TRBV27 and TRBJ1-5; D uncertain. Trimming stripped 1 base from V and 2 bases from J, with 15 bases between. Germline CDR1 MNHEY, CDR2 SMNVEV (reference sequence). This CDR3 has 17 amino acids. Here the CDR3 reads CASSLLGNTVGNQPQHF. The CDR3 DNA reads TGTGCCAGCAGTTTATTGGGGAATACTGTCGGCAATCAGCCCCAGCATTTT.

CDR3 bases: TGTGCCAGCAGCTTACAGACTAGCGCAACATCAGATACGCAGTATTTT. This encodes CASSLQTSATSDTQYF. The V gene is TRBV11-1, the J gene TRBJ2-3; 8 bases line up with TRBD2. Unmatched junction bases numbered 8, after V lost 2 bases and J lost 4 bases. Germline CDR1 reads SGHAT; CDR2 reads FQDESV (reference sequence). This CDR3 contains 16 residues.

The chain combines TRBV11-2 with TRBJ2-7; D gene uncertain. The germline CDR1 and CDR2 sequences are SGHAT and FQNNGV. This CDR3 is 13 amino acids long. Deletions cut 4 bases from V and 2 bases from J, with 9 bases between. The CDR3 region is CASSSLDPYEQYF. The CDR3 DNA follows: TGTGCCAGCAGCTCCCTCGATCCCTACGAGCAGTACTTC.

V gene TRBV5-4 combines with J gene TRBJ2-7; TRBD2 is a possible D gene (5 bases). Germline-derived CDR1 and CDR2 are SGHNT and YYREEE (reference sequence). The CDR3 has 14 residues. Between the trimmed V and J ends, which lost 7 bases and 1 base, there was a span of 15 bases. This chain's CDR3 is CASGGPPESYEQYF. The CDR3 nucleotides are TGTGCCAGCGGCGGGCCCCCAGAATCCTACGAGCAGTACTTC.

Concerning this clone itself: Other DNA sequences in this specimen translate into the identical CDR3. CDR3 DNA: TGTGCCAGCAGTCCACTACTTTCCTACGAGCAGTACTTC. Amino acids: CASSPLLSYEQYF. The gene calls are TRBV27 and TRBJ2-7; D is unclear. Germline CDR1 MNHEY, CDR2 SMNVEV (reference sequence). Trimming took off 5 bases at V and 1 base at J, with 9 bases between the two ends. CDR3 length: 13 residues.

CDR3 sequence reads: CASRGGSAEAFF. The CDR3 nucleotides are TGTGCCAGCAGGGGGGGCTCGGCTGAAGCTTTCTTT. V usage is TRBV25-1 and J usage is TRBJ1-1, with D maybe TRBD1 (6 bases). The V and J ends lost 6 bases and 6 bases respectively, with 11 bases between them. Germline CDR1 reads MGHDK; CDR2 reads SYGVNS. The CDR3 runs to 12 residues. Full variable domain (outside the CDR3, taken from reference TRBV25-1 and TRBJ1-1): EADIYQTPRYLVIGTGKKITLECSQTMGHDKMYWYQQDPGMELHLIHYSYGVNSTEKGDLSSESTVSRIRTEHFPLTLESARPSHTSQYLCASRGGSAEAFFGQGTRLTVV.

This chain's CDR3 is CASSFPDRARQPQHF. The CDR3 bases are TGTGCCAGCAGTTTCCCAGACAGGGCAAGGCAGCCCCAGCATTTT. The chain has TRBV28 and TRBJ1-5; 7 positions agree with TRBD1. This CDR3 has 15 amino acids. Per germline, CDR1 MDHEN and CDR2 SYDVKM. V shed 3 bases, J shed 7 bases, and the junction held 9 bases outside the gene matches.

This clone appeared a few times. The same CDR3 is also encoded by other DNA sequences in this sample. The chain couples TRBV5-6 to TRBJ2-2; D possibly corresponds to TRBD2 (5 bases). This CDR3 contains 12 residues. Germline CDR1 SGHDT, CDR2 YYEEEE. Trimming stripped 3 bases from V and 6 bases from J, with 6 bases between. The CDR3 protein is CASSWGAGELFF. In DNA form, the CDR3 reads TGTGCCAGCAGCTGGGGAGCCGGGGAGCTGTTTTTT.

The chain employs TRBV6-1 and TRBJ2-3; D might be TRBD2 (5 bases). Trimming removed 1 base at V and 0 bases at J, with 11 bases between. This CDR3 region has 16 residues. Germline V gene lookup returns CDR1 MNHNS and CDR2 SASEGT. CDR3 loop: CASSEDVASSTDTQYF. The DNA of the CDR3 is TGTGCCAGCAGTGAAGATGTAGCGTCTAGCACAGATACGCAGTATTTT.

The rearrangement joins TRBV28 to TRBJ2-3; tentatively, D is TRBD2 (5 bases). V was cut by 5 bases and J by 14 bases, with 20 bases left in between. The CDR3 has 13 amino acids. CDR1 is MDHEN, CDR2 SYDVKM, per germline. The CDR3 DNA is TGTGCCAGCAGTATCATCGTCCCGGGATATCCGTATTTT. The encoded protein is CASSIIVPGYPYF.

This clone appeared a few times. The CDR3 region is CASSLWDSNGYTF. The CDR3 DNA reads as TGTGCCAGTAGTCTGTGGGACAGCAATGGCTACACCTTC. The chain employs TRBV19 and TRBJ1-2, with TRBD1 matching over 7 bases. Germline loops: CDR1 LNHDA, CDR2 SQIVND (reference sequence). V dropped 5 bases and J dropped 6; count of bases not matched to a gene: 6. This CDR3 contains 13 residues.

V and J are TRBV4-1 and TRBJ2-7, with 8 bases aligning to TRBD1. V was pared by 1 base and J by 2 bases, with 1 base of the junction left unmatched. CDR3 length: 14 amino acids. Germline loops: CDR1 MGHRA, CDR2 YSYEKL. The CDR3 nucleotides read TGCGCCAGCAGCCAAGCGGGACAGGCCTACGAGCAGTACTTC. Encoded protein: CASSQAGQAYEQYF.

The chain combines TRBV7-6 with TRBJ2-3; D call uncertain. The ends were cut back, 5 bases at V and 3 bases at J, with 9 bases in the middle. The germline gives CDR1 SGHVS, CDR2 FNYEAQ. CDR3 length equals 13 residues. The CDR3: CASSAARTDTQYF. The CDR3 DNA sequence: TGTGCCAGCAGCGCCGCCCGGACAGATACGCAGTATTTT. Supplemented by reference TRBV7-6 and TRBJ2-3, the full variable domain reads GAGVSQSPRYKVTKRGQDVALRCDPISGHVSLYWYRQALGQGPEFLTYFNYEAQQDKSGLPNDRFSAERPEGSISTLTIQRTEQRDSAMYRCASSAARTDTQYFGPGTRLTVL.